This T cell receptor beta chain comes out of a study of shared clonotypes between healthy human individuals. The V and J ends lost 1 base and 4 bases respectively, with 13 bases between them. Germline V gene data show CDR1 as SGHTA and CDR2 as FQGNSA. The CDR3 length is 16 residues. Sequenced by immunoSEQ multiplex PCR; TCRdb stores in-frame clones only, minus some. Of almost 750,000 clones listed, roughly 72% are singletons. This sequence was found in a woman aged 25 to 45 in good health. The sequenced sample consisted of memory CD4+ T cells sorted from blood. Subset reported: CD45RA-negative fraction. This chain joins TRBV7-2 and TRBJ1-4; no clear D. Written as DNA, the CDR3 is TGTGCCAGCAGCTTAGATATGCTCGGTATTAATGAAAAACTGTTTTTT. It is translated as CASSLDMLGINEKLFF.